This T cell receptor beta chain was identified during a study of blood T cell repertoires in COVID-19 (dated by TCRdb to about 2020). Describing the broader study: The collaborator samples originated in the United States, Italy and Spain and spanned the acute and convalescent phases of COVID-19. The material from the prospective study consisted of cDNA or gDNA derived from T cells, B-cell-depleted T cells, or PBMCs. Subjects who had been exposed to COVID-19, were actively infected with it, or had recovered from it provided the deeply sampled blood TCRbeta repertoires that made up the dataset. The repertoires were released in a freely available public database meant as a resource for research on the immune response to SARS-CoV-2. Samples came from the ongoing ImmuneRACE study (first 160 participants) plus 1,254 subjects from 6 global collaborators. Nearly every sample came with metadata listing a de-identified subject ID, COVID-19 status, age in years and sex. Where available, HLA class I and class II types were obtained from metadata supplied by the sample provider rather than from assay-based typing. What the authors observed across the whole study: How much clinical and demographic metadata was included differed by source and by participant, and the metadata was provided uncurated.

Samples from volunteer blood donors who had recovered from COVID-19 were contributed by a second Seattle source. Whole blood was collected in K2EDTA tubes by collaborating institutions according to the institutions' own protocols. Collaborator samples were shipped for TCRbeta analysis as frozen whole blood, isolated PBMCs, or DNA extracted from either sample type. Germline trimming amounts to 0 bases on V and 6 bases on J, with 8 as the count of junction bases outside the gene matches. From the cysteine through the phenylalanine, the CDR3 covers 18 amino acids. CDR3 DNA only is kept here, 54 bases in frame from base 1. CDR1 SGDLS and CDR2 YYNGEE were looked up in the germline V gene. Worth noting for this clone: Its antigen target is currently unknown. No much larger clonotype is one base removed from it; base qualities were not supplied.

TCRbeta CDR3 regions were amplified from genomic DNA by means of the immunoSEQ Assay, a bias-controlled multiplex PCR. The authors' pipeline ran thus. The number of nucleated cells in each sample was estimated from the amplification of reference gene primers within the assay. Sequence reads were collapsed and filtered to measure the absolute abundance of every unique TCRbeta CDR3 rearrangement. For each sample, productive Simpson clonality was calculated as the square root of Simpson's diversity index over productive rearrangements. As stored in TCRdb, this immuneACCESS dataset retains in-frame rearrangements with V and J assigned. A fraction of the clones does not appear; measured against another copy, unresolved V genes explain less than half of the discrepancy, and the remainder lacks a known reason. V and J calls plus clone size are reproduced from that table; the DNA served to infer D and trimming. The sample has fewer than 300,000 clones on record, roughly 86% of them singletons. Jointly, the top ten make up around 10% of the sample.

The sequencing sample was made of peripheral blood. This TCR derives from a man aged 35 to 55 who had recovered from COVID-19. This sequence uses TRBV9 and TRBJ2-1; TRBD2 matches 14 bases in the middle. The CDR3 sequence is CASSVGGTSGGPINEQFF. The nucleotide sequence reads TGTGCCAGCAGCGTAGGGGGGACTAGCGGGGGCCCGATCAATGAGCAGTTCTTC. Extended through the reference TRBV9 and TRBJ2-1 proteins, this CDR3 yields the full variable domain: DSGVTQTPKHLITATGQRVTLRCSPRSGDLSVYWYQQSLDQGLQFLIQYYNGEERAKGNILERFSAQQFPDLHSELNLSSLELGDSALYFCASSVGGTSGGPINEQFFGPGTRLTVL.